A single sample gave rise to the 10 T cell receptor beta chains below, sequenced in a study of cytomegalovirus exposure and HLA in healthy donors. Amplification used 60 Vbeta primers and 13 Jbeta primers. Sequencing was performed with immunoSEQ multiplex PCR; in TCRdb, only in-frame clones are kept and a portion is missing. The data hold about 300,000 clones, with 86% observed a single time. The material sequenced was PBMCs. Receptors originate from a middle-aged man in good health and CMV-seropositive.

The chain carries TRBV7-9 and TRBJ1-1, with 10 bases matching TRBD1. The CDR3 extends over 12 amino acids. The V gene end was trimmed by 6 bases and the J gene end by 6 bases; junction bases not matched to a gene: 1. CDR1 SEHNR and CDR2 FQNEAQ come from the germline V gene (reference sequence). Here the CDR3 DNA reads TGTGCCAGCAGGGGGACAGGGGCTGAAGCTTTCTTT. This sequence encodes CASRGTGAEAFF.

The chain links TRBV5-6 to TRBJ1-5, with 8 bases identical to TRBD1. V dropped 0 bases and J dropped 9; count of bases not matched to a gene: 8. Germline CDR1 and CDR2: SGHDT and YYEEEE. This CDR3 has 15 amino acids. In nucleotides, the CDR3 is TGTGCCAGCAGCTTGGGGACAGGGAGGATGCGGCCCCAGCATTTT. Translated, it gives CASSLGTGRMRPQHF.

In its sample, this clone was seen a few times. The V gene is TRBV7-9, the J gene TRBJ1-1, with D possibly TRBD1 on 5 matching bases. This CDR3 region has 19 residues. CDR1 SEHNR and CDR2 FQNEAQ come from the germline V gene (reference sequence). V lost 5 bases, J lost 1 base, and 26 bases lay in between. The CDR3: CASSPPGGDGKLGNTEAFF. The CDR3 DNA reads TGTGCCAGCAGCCCGCCTGGGGGGGACGGTAAGTTAGGGAACACTGAAGCTTTCTTT.

The rearrangement joins TRBV6-4 to TRBJ1-1, with 7 bases that match TRBD1. Germline lookup yields CDR1 MRHNA and CDR2 SNTAGT. The CDR3 extends over 13 amino acids. Losses at the gene ends were 8 bases for V and 1 base for J; bases not matched to a gene: 4. The CDR3 loop is CASRRQGNTEAFF. CDR3 in DNA: TGTGCCAGCCGACGACAGGGGAACACTGAAGCTTTCTTT.

The chain is built from TRBV18 and TRBJ2-1; 7 positions match TRBD2. Looked up from germline, CDR1 is KGHSH and CDR2 is LQKENI. The trim removed 8 bases at V and 2 bases at J, leaving 3 bases unmatched. The CDR3 contains 13 residues. This CDR3 reads CASQSGAYNEQFF. In DNA, the CDR3 is TGTGCCAGCCAGAGCGGGGCCTACAATGAGCAGTTCTTC.

CDR3 DNA: TGTGCCAGCAAAGGGGAGACAGGGGCCCTACCTTACGAGCAGTACTTC. This sequence encodes CASKGETGALPYEQYF. V and J are TRBV2 and TRBJ2-7; 8 nucleotides agree with TRBD1. V dropped 7 bases and J dropped 4; count of bases not matched to a gene: 15. The germline V gene encodes CDR1 SNHLY and CDR2 FYNNEI. CDR3 length: 16 residues.

This chain joins TRBV7-9 and TRBJ2-7; 8 nucleotides align to TRBD1. CDR1 is SEHNR, CDR2 FQNEAQ, per germline (reference sequence). The V and J ends lost 5 bases and 5 bases, in that order; junction bases with no gene match: 5. This CDR3 has 13 amino acids. As DNA, the CDR3 is TGTGCCAGCAGCCCGACAGGGGCCAACGAGCAGTACTTC. This sequence encodes CASSPTGANEQYF.

The J gene is TRBJ2-7, the V gene TRBV7-9, with 12 nucleotides matching TRBD2. V was clipped by 2 bases and J by 3 bases; unmatched bases: 14. Germline lookup yields CDR1 SEHNR and CDR2 FQNEAQ (reference sequence). The CDR3 is 19 amino acids. The CDR3 nucleotides are TGTGCCAGCAGCTTAATGGGGGCTACACTAGCGGGAGGAATCTACGAGCAGTACTTC. Its translation is CASSLMGATLAGGIYEQYF.

V is TRBV28 and J is TRBJ2-7, with 9 bases that match TRBD2. The CDR3 has 15 amino acids. J was trimmed by 2 bases and V by 5 bases; bases with no gene match: 7. The germline gives CDR1 MDHEN, CDR2 SYDVKM. The CDR3 spells CASSPPLAGAYEQYF. The CDR3 DNA reads TGTGCCAGCAGTCCCCCACTAGCGGGTGCCTACGAGCAGTACTTC.

The V and J genes are TRBV5-6 and TRBJ2-5, with a weak D call TRBD1 (6 bases). Germline CDR1 is SGHDT and CDR2 is YYEEEE. Trimming took 4 bases from V and 5 from J, leaving 18 bases between them. The CDR3 covers 15 residues. The DNA for the CDR3 is TGTGCCAGCAGCCGAGTGCAGGGGCTTGAGGAGACCCAGTACTTC. Amino acids: CASSRVQGLEETQYF.